This TCR beta chain was captured by sequencing in a study of T cells in Graves' hyperthyroidism and ophthalmopathy. Study-level information: Blood from the periphery was taken at initial diagnosis, before any treatment.

The TCR beta CDR3 regions underwent amplification using RNA transcripts as the source. HTBI primers were the set used in a first-round RT-PCR of the TCR CDR3. TCRdb itself ran the multiplex PCR reads through MiXCR, one entry per CDR3 protein. The profile shows more than 350,000 distinct CDR3 sequences, roughly 15% of them singletons. This clonotype came up many times. The antigen is undetermined. Study conclusions and caveats: The majority of expanded thyroid clonotypes above 0.001 also appeared in blood.

The sample of blood was obtained at first hyperthyroidism diagnosis (before any ophthalmopathy symptoms). This TCR was recovered from a woman in her twenties or thirties with Graves' hyperthyroidism that later progressed to Graves' ophthalmopathy. Sequenced material: blood.

The CDR3 protein is CASSFYSTDTQYF. CDR3 DNA sequence: TGTGCCAGCAGCTTTTACAGCACAGATACGCAGTATTTT. The chain is built from TRBV5-6 and TRBJ2-3; no clear D. Germline-derived CDR1 and CDR2 are SGHDT and YYEEEE. V was cut by 2 bases and J by 0 bases, with 4 bases left in between. CDR3 length equals 13 residues.